This T cell receptor (beta chain) was found in a study of blood T cell repertoires in COVID-19. Overall study: Both acute and convalescent COVID-19 samples were obtained from the United States, Italy and Spain.

V lost 3 bases and J lost 2, with 14 bases in between. Per the germline V gene, CDR1 is GTSNPN and CDR2 is SVGIG (reference sequence). The CDR3 is 14 amino acids. The study drew participants aged 18 to 89 years from 20 to 30 US areas. In the authors' workflow: Counts of nucleated cells, estimated from reference gene primer amplification, were obtained. Clones were read by immunoSEQ multiplex PCR, and TCRdb kept only the in-frame ones, dropping some. Clone size and the V and J calls come from that table; the DNA yielded D and trimming. The sample lists about 280,000 clones, approximately 90% occurring once.

This chain uses TRBV30 with TRBJ2-7, with D possibly matching TRBD1 (6 bases). The sequence was obtained from a woman aged 25 to 39 with acute COVID-19. Sequenced material: PBMCs or T cells enriched from blood (not recorded which). CDR3 nucleotides: TGTGCCTGGAGCCCCAGGGGAGACGCCTACGAGCAGTACTTC. Amino acid sequence: CAWSPRGDAYEQYF.